Included here is one T cell receptor beta chain sequence, with context. Its antigen remains unidentified. The sample is drawn from a study of T cell responses to AZD1222 COVID-19 vaccine. Whole-study results and caveats: Spike-wide vaccine-associated CD4 TCRs dominated at 160-218 and 743-854. Donor demographics were predominantly white British with a female majority; clonal diversity may be underestimated. Nearly half of the spike-specific TCRs reportedly recognize variant regions that carry no mutations. Baseline seropositivity occurred in only a handful of AZD1222 recipients.

Here immunoSEQ multiplex PCR was the method, and the copy in TCRdb shows in-frame clones only, minus some. The sample yields about 100,000 clones, 85% to 90% seen once. The germline gives CDR1 SGHTA, CDR2 FQGNSA. The V gene lost 4 bases and the J gene lost 0 bases, with 10 bases spanning the gap. The CDR3 runs to 15 residues. This clonotype originated in an adult in good health. The chain carries TRBV7-2 and TRBJ2-1; maybe TRBD2 (6 bases). The sequences come from peripheral blood, collected on day 0 of AZD1222 vaccination. For the CDR3, the DNA is TGTGCCAGCAGCTATCTAGCGAACTCCTACAATGAGCAGTTCTTC. Its protein product is CASSYLANSYNEQFF. Variable domain in full (rest from reference TRBV7-2 and TRBJ2-1): GAGVSQSPSNKVTEKGKDVELRCDPISGHTALYWYRQSLGQGLEFLIYFQGNSAPDKSGLPSDRFSAERTGGSVSTLTIQRTQQEDSAVYLCASSYLANSYNEQFFGPGTRLTVL.